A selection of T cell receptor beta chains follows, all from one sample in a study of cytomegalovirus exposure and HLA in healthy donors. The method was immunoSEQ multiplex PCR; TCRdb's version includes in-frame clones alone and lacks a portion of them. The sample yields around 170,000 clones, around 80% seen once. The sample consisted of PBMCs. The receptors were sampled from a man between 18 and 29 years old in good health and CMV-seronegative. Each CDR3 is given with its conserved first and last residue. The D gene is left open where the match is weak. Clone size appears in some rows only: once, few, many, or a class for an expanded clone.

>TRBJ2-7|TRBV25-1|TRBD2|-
CASSLAGGNYEQYF
TGTGCCAGCAGCCTAGCGGGAGGGAACTACGAGCAGTACTTC
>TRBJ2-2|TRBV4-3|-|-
CASSQTWTLNTGELFF
TGCGCCAGCAGCCAAACCTGGACACTAAACACCGGGGAGCTGTTTTTT
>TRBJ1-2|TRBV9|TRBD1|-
CASSEQGGYGYPF
TGTGCCAGCAGCGAACAGGGGGGCTATGGCTACCCCTTC
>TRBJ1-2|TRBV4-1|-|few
CASSQVSGRADGYTF
TGCGCCAGCAGCCAAGTGAGTGGCAGGGCGGATGGCTACACCTTC
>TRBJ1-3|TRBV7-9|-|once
CASSYPDSSGNTIYF
TGTGCCAGCAGCTACCCGGACAGCTCTGGAAACACCATATATTTT
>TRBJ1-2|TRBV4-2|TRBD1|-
CASSQSRDRLGRYYGYTF
TGTGCCAGCAGCCAAAGCCGGGACAGGCTAGGGCGTTACTATGGCTACACCTTC
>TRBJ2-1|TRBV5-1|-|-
CASSLIAASSYNEQFF
TGCGCCAGCAGCTTGATCGCGGCCAGCTCCTACAATGAGCAGTTCTTC
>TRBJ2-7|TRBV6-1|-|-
CASSERGFEQYF
TGTGCCAGCAGTGAACGGGGGTTCGAGCAGTACTTC
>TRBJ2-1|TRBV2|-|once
CASRFFLDSYNEQFF
TGTGCCAGCAGGTTCTTTCTAGACTCCTACAATGAGCAGTTCTTC
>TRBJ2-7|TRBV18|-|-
CASSPPGSGRGTYEQYF
TGTGCCAGCTCACCACCCGGATCGGGTAGGGGGACATACGAGCAGTACTTC
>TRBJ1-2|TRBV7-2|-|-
CASSDYQATGYTF
TGTGCCAGCAGCGATTACCAGGCTACGGGCTACACCTTC
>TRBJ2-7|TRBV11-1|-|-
CASSLSDTYEQYF
TGTGCCAGCAGCTTGAGTGATACCTACGAGCAGTACTTC
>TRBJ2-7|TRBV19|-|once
CASSNQAPYEQYF
TGTGCCAGTAGTAACCAGGCACCCTACGAGCAGTACTTC
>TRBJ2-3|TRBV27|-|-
CASSSGLNYFSTDTQYF
TGTGCCAGCAGTTCGGGACTTAACTACTTCTCCACAGATACGCAGTATTTT
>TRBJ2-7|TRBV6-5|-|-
CAAQRDSYEQYF
TGTGCCGCGCAACGGGACTCCTACGAGCAGTACTTC
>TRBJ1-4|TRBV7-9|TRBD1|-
CASSSRATGGSEKLFF
TGTGCCAGCAGCTCGAGAGCGACAGGGGGCTCTGAAAAACTGTTTTTT
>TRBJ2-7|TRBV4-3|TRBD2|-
CASSVRRTSGEQYF
TGCGCCAGCAGCGTCCGTCGGACTAGCGGCGAGCAGTACTTC